These 9 T cell receptor beta chains were sequenced from one sample in a study of T cell responses to AZD1222 COVID-19 vaccine. Only in-frame clones appear in the TCRdb table, and some are missing; sequencing was by immunoSEQ multiplex PCR. The table lists 150,000 or so clones, 75% to 95% of them singletons. The sample consisted of peripheral blood, taken on day 0 of MenACWY control vaccination. These receptors came from an adult in good health.

The genes are TRBV7-3 and TRBJ2-7, with D perhaps TRBD1 or TRBD2 (6 bases each). V lost 5 bases and J 6 bases, leaving 11 bases between the germline ends. The CDR3 sequence is 12 residues long. The V gene's germline CDR1 is SGHTA and CDR2 FQGTGA. The CDR3 DNA reads TGTGCCAGCAGCCAACAGGGAGGCGAGCAGTACTTC. Encoded protein: CASSQQGGEQYF.

The chain combines TRBV19 with TRBJ2-5, with TRBD2 matching 14 bases. This CDR3 is 17 amino acids long. The junction had 11 bases not matched to a gene; V was cut back by 4 bases and J by 7 bases. CDR1 and CDR2 (germline): LNHDA, SQIVND (reference sequence). The CDR3 DNA reads TGTGCCAGTAGTACTGGGACTAGCGGGAGATTTACCACGACCCAGTACTTC. The encoded protein is CASSTGTSGRFTTTQYF.

The chain joins TRBV2 to TRBJ1-5, with a weak D call TRBD1 (5 bases). This CDR3 contains 13 residues. V shed 8 bases and J shed 3 bases, with 11 bases lying between them. Germline assignment: CDR1 SNHLY and CDR2 FYNNEI. The CDR3 protein is CASGRGDNQPQHF. CDR3 nucleotide sequence: TGTGCCAGCGGTAGAGGGGACAATCAGCCCCAGCATTTT.

The rearrangement uses TRBV7-2 and TRBJ1-2; perhaps TRBD1 as D (6 bases). The CDR3 runs to 15 residues. Trimming left V 5 bases short and J 1 base short, with 14 bases between. CDR1 is SGHTA and CDR2 is FQGNSA in the germline V gene. CDR3 sequence: CASSPRGRSNYGYTF. The CDR3 nucleotides read TGTGCCAGCAGCCCCAGGGGAAGGAGTAACTATGGCTACACCTTC.

The chain recombines TRBV24-1 with TRBJ2-1; 7 bases line up with TRBD1. The J segment lost 7 bases and the V segment lost 3 bases, leaving 11 bases of the junction unmatched. Germline CDR1 reads KGHDR; CDR2 reads SFDVKD. The CDR3 sequence is 16 residues long. CDR3 nucleotide sequence: TGTGCCACCAGTGATCCCGACAGGGATCCTTCGAATGAGCAGTTCTTC. This encodes CATSDPDRDPSNEQFF.

The chain links TRBV12-3 or TRBV12-4 to TRBJ1-5; D unclear. Trimming removed 2 bases at V and 5 bases at J, with 7 bases between. This CDR3 comprises 13 residues. The CDR3: CASSLMAYQPQHF. The DNA of the CDR3 is TGTGCCAGCAGTTTAATGGCATATCAGCCCCAGCATTTT.

The chain couples TRBV18 to TRBJ2-3; TRBD1 agrees at 9 bases. Trimming removed 3 bases from V and 3 bases from J; junction bases left unmatched: 4. The CDR3 consists of 15 residues. Per the germline V gene, CDR1 is KGHSH and CDR2 is LQKENI. CDR3 sequence (DNA): TGTGCCAGCTCACCGGGGACAGGGAAGACAGATACGCAGTATTTT. Protein sequence: CASSPGTGKTDTQYF.

The chain links TRBV5-1 to TRBJ1-5; TRBD1 is a possible D gene (6 bases). V was clipped by 1 base and J by 8 bases, with 10 bases between them. Germline V gene data show CDR1 as SGHRS and CDR2 as YFSETQ. The CDR3 consists of 13 residues. This chain's CDR3 is CASSLTGKEPQHF. The CDR3 DNA is TGCGCCAGCAGCTTGACAGGGAAGGAGCCCCAGCATTTT.

The chain is built from TRBV25-1 and TRBJ2-1; D unclear. CDR3 length: 13 amino acids. V was shortened by 1 base and J by 8 bases, with 9 bases between the two germline ends. Looked up from germline, CDR1 is MGHDK and CDR2 is SYGVNS. The CDR3 DNA is TGTGCCAGCAGTGAATTGAAAACGGATGAGCAGTTCTTC. Translation gives CASSELKTDEQFF.